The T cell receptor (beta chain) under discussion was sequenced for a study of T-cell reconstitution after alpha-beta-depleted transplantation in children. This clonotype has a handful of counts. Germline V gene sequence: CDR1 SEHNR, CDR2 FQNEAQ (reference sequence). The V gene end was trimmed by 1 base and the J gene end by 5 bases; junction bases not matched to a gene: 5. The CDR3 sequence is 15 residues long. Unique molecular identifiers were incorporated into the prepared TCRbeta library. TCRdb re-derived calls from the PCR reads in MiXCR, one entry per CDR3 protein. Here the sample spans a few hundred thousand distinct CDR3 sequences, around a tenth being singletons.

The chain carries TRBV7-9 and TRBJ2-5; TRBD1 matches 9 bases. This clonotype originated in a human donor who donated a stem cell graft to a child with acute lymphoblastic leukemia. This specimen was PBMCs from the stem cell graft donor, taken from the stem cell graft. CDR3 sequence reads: CASSLGTGGGETQYF. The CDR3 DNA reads TGTGCCAGCAGCTTAGGAACAGGGGGCGGGGAGACCCAGTACTTC.